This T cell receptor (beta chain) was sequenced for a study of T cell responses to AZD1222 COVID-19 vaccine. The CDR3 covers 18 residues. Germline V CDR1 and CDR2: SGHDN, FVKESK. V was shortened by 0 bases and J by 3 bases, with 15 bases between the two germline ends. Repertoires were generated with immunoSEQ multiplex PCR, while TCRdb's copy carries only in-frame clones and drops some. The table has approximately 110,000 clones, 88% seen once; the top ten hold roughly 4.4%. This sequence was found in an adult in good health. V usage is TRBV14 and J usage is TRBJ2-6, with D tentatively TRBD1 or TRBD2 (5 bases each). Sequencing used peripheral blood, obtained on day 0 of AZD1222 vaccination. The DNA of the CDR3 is TGTGCCAGCAGCCAAGATTCGGGATGGGGGAGTGGGGCCAACGTCCTGACTTTC. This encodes CASSQDSGWGSGANVLTF.